A selection of T cell receptor beta chains follows, all from one sample in a study of blood T cells in healthy people across ages. One entry per CDR3 protein, called by TCRdb with MiXCR from the 5' RACE reads. The data hold around 820,000 distinct CDR3 sequences, with 25% observed a single time. The same data also contributed to another study, on T cells of mothers and their children.

Sequenced: blood. These receptors were taken from a boy younger than 18 in good health. Both conserved end residues are trimmed from each CDR3.

v_gene | CDR3aa
TRBV24-1 | ATSPAGLGGQETQY
TRBV29-1 | SGRDRGDYGYT
TRBV14 | ASSPGDRDYEQC
TRBV3-1 | ASSQDRTVVKTQY
TRBV28 | ASSKTGTVYNEQF
TRBV11-2 | ASSFSVWELF
TRBV29-1 | SALSQGKAGNTIY
TRBV7-2 | ASSPGGTSGYYEQY
TRBV28 | ASSFRFRGGSYNEQF
TRBV29-1 | SVVESGNPSYNEQF
TRBV3-1 | ASSRGDSGNTIY
TRBV29-1 | SVEDFPNEQF
TRBV5-6 | ASSLRLAGAETQY
TRBV12-3/TRBV12-4 | ASTNTALGGYT
TRBV25-1 | ASTDGTGGWGEQY
TRBV19 | ASTRTGPYGYT
TRBV2 | ASRMTGDPYNEQF
TRBV9 | ASSVSGSSYNEQF
TRBV10-3 | AISESKDYEQY
TRBV29-1 | SVLVGLAANEQF
TRBV7-9 | ASSLAAPYGYT
TRBV7-2 | ASSFNGRASYEQY